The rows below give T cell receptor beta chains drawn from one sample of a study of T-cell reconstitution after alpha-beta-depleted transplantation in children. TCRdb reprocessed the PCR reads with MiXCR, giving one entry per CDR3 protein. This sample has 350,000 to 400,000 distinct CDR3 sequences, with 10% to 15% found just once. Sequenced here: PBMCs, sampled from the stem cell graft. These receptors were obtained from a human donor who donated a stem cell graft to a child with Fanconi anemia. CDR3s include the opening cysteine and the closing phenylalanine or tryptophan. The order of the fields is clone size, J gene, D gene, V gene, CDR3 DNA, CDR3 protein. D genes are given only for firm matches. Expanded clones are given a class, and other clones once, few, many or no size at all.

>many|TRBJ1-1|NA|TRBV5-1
TGCGCCAGCAGCTTGGTGTCGATGAACACTGAAGCTTTCTTT
CASSLVSMNTEAFF
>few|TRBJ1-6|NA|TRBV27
TGTGCCAGCAGTTTCGGCAGGGTTTATGGTTCACCCCTCCACTTT
CASSFGRVYGSPLHF
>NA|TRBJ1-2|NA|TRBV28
TGTGCCAGCAGTCAGGGTCACTATGGCTACACCTTC
CASSQGHYGYTF
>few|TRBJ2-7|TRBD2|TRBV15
TGTGCCACCAGCAGGGCCGGGACTAGCTGGAAGTACTTC
CATSRAGTSWKYF
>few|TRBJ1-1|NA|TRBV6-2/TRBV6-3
TGTGCCAGTTCTAAACCTGCGTTCAACACTGAAGCTTTCTTT
CASSKPAFNTEAFF
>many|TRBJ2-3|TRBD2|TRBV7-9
TGTGCCAGCAGTAACAAGCGGGGGTTGACCGATACGCAGTATTTT
CASSNKRGLTDTQYF
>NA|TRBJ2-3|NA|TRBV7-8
TGTGCCAGCAGCTCCCAATCTAGCACAGATACGCAGTATTTT
CASSSQSSTDTQYF
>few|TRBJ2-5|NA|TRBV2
TGTGCCAGCAGGGACGGTCAAGGCTGGGAGACCCAGTACTTC
CASRDGQGWETQYF
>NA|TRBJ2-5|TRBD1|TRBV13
TGTGCCAGCAGCTCCAACAGGGGGACCCAGTACTTC
CASSSNRGTQYF
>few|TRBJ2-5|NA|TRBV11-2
TGTGCCAGCAGCTCCCCCCAGACCCAGTACTTC
CASSSPQTQYF
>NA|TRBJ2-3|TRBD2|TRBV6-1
TGTGCCAGCAGCGAGTACACGGCGGGGGAGGAAGATACGCAGTATTTT
CASSEYTAGEEDTQYF
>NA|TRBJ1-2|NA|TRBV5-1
TGCGCCAGCAGCTTGGAAGGGGGACCAGCGGCAGACTATGGCTACACCTTC
CASSLEGGPAADYGYTF
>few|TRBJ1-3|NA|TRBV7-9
TGTGCCAGCAGCTTACCTCCATCCGGGTCATCTGGAAACACCATATATTTT
CASSLPPSGSSGNTIYF
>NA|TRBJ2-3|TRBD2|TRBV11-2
TGTGCCAGCAGCTTAGGAAGAGCGGGGGGGCCCACAGATACGCAGTATTTT
CASSLGRAGGPTDTQYF
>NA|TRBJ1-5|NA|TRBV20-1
TGCAGTGCTCTGCAAACGCAGGGCCTCCCTCAGCCCCAGCATTTT
CSALQTQGLPQPQHF
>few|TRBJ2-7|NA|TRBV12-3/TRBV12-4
TGTGCCAGCAGAGAGGACGACTCCTACGAGCAGTACTTC
CASREDDSYEQYF
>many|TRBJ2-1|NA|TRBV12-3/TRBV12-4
TGTGCCAGCAGTTTCTCCAGGGATGAGCAGTTCTTC
CASSFSRDEQFF
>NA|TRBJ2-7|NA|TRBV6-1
TGTGCCAGCAGTGAAAGGGAGACTTACGAGCAGTACTTC
CASSERETYEQYF
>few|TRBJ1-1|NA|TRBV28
TGTGCCAGCAGTTCCCCCGGGGTGAACACTGAAGCTTTCTTT
CASSSPGVNTEAFF
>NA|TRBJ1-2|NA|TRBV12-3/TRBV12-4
TGTGCCAGCAGCCAGAACGGGGATCTCGGGGGCTACACCTTC
CASSQNGDLGGYTF
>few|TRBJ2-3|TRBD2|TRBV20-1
TGCAGCCACGGGGGGGCGAGTACAGATACGCAGTATTTT
CSHGGASTDTQYF
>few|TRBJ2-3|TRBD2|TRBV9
TGTGCCAGCAGCGCTGGACTAGCGGGGGGGCCAGTAGATACGCAGTATTTT
CASSAGLAGGPVDTQYF
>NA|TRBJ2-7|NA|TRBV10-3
TGTGCCATCAGTGCTGGGGGGAGCTCCTACGAGCAGTACTTC
CAISAGGSSYEQYF
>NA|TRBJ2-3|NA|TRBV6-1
TGTGCCAGCAGTCAAAGAGGGGGGTTCACAGATACGCAGTATTTT
CASSQRGGFTDTQYF
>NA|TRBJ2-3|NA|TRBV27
TGTGCCAGCAGTTTGGGGGGGCGGACCCCGGGTACGCAGTATTTT
CASSLGGRTPGTQYF
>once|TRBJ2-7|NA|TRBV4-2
TGTGCCAGCAGCCATGATTCCGGGACGGGGGAGCAGTACTTC
CASSHDSGTGEQYF
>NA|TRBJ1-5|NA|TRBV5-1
TGCGCCAGCCCGGGGTCAGTGAGTCAGCCCCAGCATTTT
CASPGSVSQPQHF
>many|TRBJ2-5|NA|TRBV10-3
TGTGCCATCAGGGAGACAGGGACTAAAGAGACCCAGTACTTC
CAIRETGTKETQYF
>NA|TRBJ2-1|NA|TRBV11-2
TGTGCCAGCAGCTCACACCCCCAAGACTACAATGAGCAGTTCTTC
CASSSHPQDYNEQFF
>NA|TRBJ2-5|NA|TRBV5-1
TGCGCCAGCAGCAAGCAAGGGACACGGCCCTCGGAGGAAGCCCAGTACTTC
CASSKQGTRPSEEAQYF
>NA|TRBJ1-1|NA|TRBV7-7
TGTGCTAGCAGCGCAAGGGTCGGGACTGAAGCTTTCTTT
CASSARVGTEAFF
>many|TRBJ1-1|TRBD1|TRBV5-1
TGCGCCAGCAGCCTGACAGGGATTGAAGCTTTCTTT
CASSLTGIEAFF
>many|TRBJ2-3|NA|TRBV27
TGTGCCAGCAGTTCCCGCACAGATACGCAGTATTTT
CASSSRTDTQYF
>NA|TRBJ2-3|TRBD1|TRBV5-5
TGTGCCAGCAGCTCAGACAGGGGGCTACGCACAGATACGCAGTATTTT
CASSSDRGLRTDTQYF
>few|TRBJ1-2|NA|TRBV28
TGTGCCAGCAGTTTTCGTATTGGTGGTAGTGAGGCTAACTATGGCTACACCTTC
CASSFRIGGSEANYGYTF
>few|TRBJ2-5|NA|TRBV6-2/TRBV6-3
TGTGCCAGCAGTTACTCGGGAGCGGATCTTGAGACCCAGTACTTC
CASSYSGADLETQYF
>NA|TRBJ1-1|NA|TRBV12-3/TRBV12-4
TGTGCCAGCAGTTTAGGGGCCGTCACTGAAGCTTTCTTT
CASSLGAVTEAFF
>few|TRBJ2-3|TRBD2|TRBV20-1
TGCAGTGCTTCCTGGACTAGCGGGGGGACAGATACGCAGTATTTT
CSASWTSGGTDTQYF
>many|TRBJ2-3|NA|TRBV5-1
TGCGCCAGCAGAGGGGGTACCACAGATACGCAGTATTTT
CASRGGTTDTQYF
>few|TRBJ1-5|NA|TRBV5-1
TGCGCCAGCAGCTCAAGCGGGGGGGATCAGCCCCAGCATTTT
CASSSSGGDQPQHF
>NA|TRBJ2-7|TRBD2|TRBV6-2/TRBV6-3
TGTGCCAGCAGTTCTCCGGGACTAGCGTTTGCGGGAGAGCAGTACTTC
CASSSPGLAFAGEQYF
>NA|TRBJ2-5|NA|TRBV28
TGTGCCAGCAGTTCCCTGGGGAGGCAAGAGACCCAGTACTTC
CASSSLGRQETQYF
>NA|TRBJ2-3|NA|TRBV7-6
TGTGCCAGCAGCCAGACAGACACTAGCACAGATACGCAGTATTTT
CASSQTDTSTDTQYF